This is a list of T cell receptor beta chains from one sample in a study of blood T cell repertoires in COVID-19. The data were produced by immunoSEQ multiplex PCR, yet TCRdb's version contains in-frame clones alone and is incomplete. Of about 220,000 clones in the sample, around 82% were seen once. Sequenced input: peripheral blood. These receptors were collected from a woman aged 30 to 39 who had recovered from COVID-19. CDR3s include the opening cysteine and the closing phenylalanine or tryptophan. Fields, in order: CDR3 protein, J gene, V gene, D gene. The D gene is left open where the match is weak.

CDR3aa: CATSDSPRDSPGLAGVPTYEQYF
j_gene: TRBJ2-7
v_gene: TRBV24-1
d_gene: TRBD2

CDR3aa: CASSPAGAGYGYTF
j_gene: TRBJ1-2
v_gene: TRBV6-5
d_gene: NA

CDR3aa: CASSLRRFSGNTIYF
j_gene: TRBJ1-3
v_gene: TRBV11-2
d_gene: NA

CDR3aa: CASSIGARGSEKLFF
j_gene: TRBJ1-4
v_gene: TRBV19
d_gene: NA

CDR3aa: CASATRGNKNIQYF
j_gene: TRBJ2-4
v_gene: TRBV28
d_gene: NA

CDR3aa: CASRDQDYTGELFF
j_gene: TRBJ2-2
v_gene: TRBV2
d_gene: NA

CDR3aa: CASSLRVAGASEQFF
j_gene: TRBJ2-1
v_gene: TRBV5-1
d_gene: TRBD2

CDR3aa: CASSSPGQGDYGYTF
j_gene: TRBJ1-2
v_gene: TRBV5-4
d_gene: TRBD1

CDR3aa: CASSVGAGPNYGYTF
j_gene: TRBJ1-2
v_gene: TRBV9
d_gene: NA

CDR3aa: CASSSGRANTDTQYF
j_gene: TRBJ2-3
v_gene: TRBV10-1
d_gene: TRBD2

CDR3aa: CASSLVVTASGEQFF
j_gene: TRBJ2-1
v_gene: TRBV27
d_gene: NA

CDR3aa: CARQSLHNSPLHF
j_gene: TRBJ1-6
v_gene: TRBV6-5
d_gene: NA

CDR3aa: CAREPGQNEKLFF
j_gene: TRBJ1-4
v_gene: TRBV6-4
d_gene: TRBD1

CDR3aa: CASSLRILSGEETQYF
j_gene: TRBJ2-5
v_gene: TRBV5-1
d_gene: TRBD2

CDR3aa: CASSLSLGPNTEAFF
j_gene: TRBJ1-1
v_gene: TRBV27
d_gene: NA

CDR3aa: CASRQTSGLQETQYF
j_gene: TRBJ2-5
v_gene: TRBV3-1/TRBV3-2
d_gene: TRBD2